This entry describes one T cell receptor (beta chain). Its matching antigen is unknown. The data originate from a study of response to subunit inactivated influenza vaccine. Findings of the study overall: Authors proposed each seasonal influenza vaccination draws in few new T cells.

The V gene lost 0 bases and the J gene lost 0 bases, with 2 bases spanning the gap. Looked up from germline, CDR1 is ENHRY and CDR2 is SYGVKD. This CDR3 has 13 residues. TCRdb ran MiXCR on the RT-PCR reads and lists one entry per CDR3 protein. The table has roughly 170,000 distinct CDR3 sequences, around 9% seen once. Sample: non-naive T cells sorted from PBMCs, taken on the day of vaccination. The rearrangement uses TRBV10-3 and TRBJ1-1, with D unresolved. The clonotype was recovered from a man aged 45-60 years who received an inactivated influenza vaccine. CDR3 bases: TGTGCCATCAGTGAGTCGGTGAACACTGAAGCTTTCTTT. Amino acids: CAISESVNTEAFF.